This TCR beta chain came from a study of T cell responses to AZD1222 COVID-19 vaccine. Across the study: Second-dose intervals near 4 or 12 weeks were combined.

Clones were read by immunoSEQ multiplex PCR, and TCRdb kept only the in-frame ones, dropping some. The sample yields 100,000 to 150,000 clones, approximately 85% seen once. Study findings and constraints: The study found vaccine-associated CD4 TCRs spanning spike, dominant at 160-218 and 743-854. Donor demographics were predominantly white British with a female majority; clonal diversity may be underestimated.

A word on this clone: Its antigen is not identified.

The CDR3 is 15 amino acids. V was clipped by 1 base and J by 8 bases; unmatched bases: 6. Germline V gives CDR1 SGHTA, CDR2 FQGNSA. This specimen was peripheral blood, taken on day 0 of AZD1222 vaccination. This rearrangement joins TRBV7-2 to TRBJ2-1; 9 nucleotides agree with TRBD2. The source is an adult in good health. CDR3 amino acids: CASSLEGLAFDEQFF. The CDR3 DNA reads as TGTGCCAGCAGCTTAGAGGGACTAGCCTTCGATGAGCAGTTCTTC.